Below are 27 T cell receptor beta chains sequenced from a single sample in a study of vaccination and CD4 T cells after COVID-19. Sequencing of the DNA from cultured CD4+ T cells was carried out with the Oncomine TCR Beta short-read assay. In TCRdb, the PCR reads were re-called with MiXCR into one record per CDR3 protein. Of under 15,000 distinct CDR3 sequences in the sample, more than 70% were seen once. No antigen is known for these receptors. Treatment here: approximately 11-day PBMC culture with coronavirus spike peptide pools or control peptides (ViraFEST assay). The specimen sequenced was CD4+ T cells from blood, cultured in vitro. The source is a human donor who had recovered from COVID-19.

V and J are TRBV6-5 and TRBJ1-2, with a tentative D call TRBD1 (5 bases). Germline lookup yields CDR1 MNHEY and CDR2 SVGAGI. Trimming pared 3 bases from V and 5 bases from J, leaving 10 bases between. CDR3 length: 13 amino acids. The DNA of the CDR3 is TGTGCCAGCAGTTATGGGGCAGGGTATGGCTACACCTTC. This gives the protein CASSYGAGYGYTF.

The CDR3 nucleotides are TGCAGTGCCTCCCTGGGTAACAGGGCATCCTACGAGCAGTACTTC. This codes for CSASLGNRASYEQYF. The chain recombines TRBV20-1 with TRBJ2-7, with D tentatively TRBD1 (6 bases). Germline V gene sequence: CDR1 DFQATT, CDR2 SNEGSKA (reference sequence). Trimming cost V 6 bases and J 1 base, with 19 bases left between them. This CDR3 has 15 amino acids.

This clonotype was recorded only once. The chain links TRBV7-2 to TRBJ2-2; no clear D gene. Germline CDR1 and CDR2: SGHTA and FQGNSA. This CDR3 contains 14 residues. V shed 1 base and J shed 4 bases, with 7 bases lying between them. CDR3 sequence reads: CASSLGGSTGELFF. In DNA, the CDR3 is TGTGCCAGCAGCTTAGGGGGAAGCACCGGGGAGCTGTTTTTT.

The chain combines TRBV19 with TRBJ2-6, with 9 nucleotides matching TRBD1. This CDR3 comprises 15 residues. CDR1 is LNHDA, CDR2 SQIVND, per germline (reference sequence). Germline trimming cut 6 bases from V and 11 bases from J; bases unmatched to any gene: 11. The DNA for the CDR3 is TGTGCCAGTAGACCCCCGGGACAGGGATGGGACGTCCTGACTTTC. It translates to CASRPPGQGWDVLTF.

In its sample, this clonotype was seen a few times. The CDR3 DNA reads as TGTGCCAGCAGTCTACTCCCATTCCGACAGGGGAACACTGAAGCTTTCTTT. It yields the protein CASSLLPFRQGNTEAFF. The chain carries TRBV27 and TRBJ1-1, with 7 positions matching TRBD1. Germline assignment: CDR1 MNHEY and CDR2 SMNVEV (reference sequence). J was trimmed by 1 base and V by 5 bases; bases with no gene match: 13. The CDR3 has 17 amino acids.

The DNA of the CDR3 is TGTGCCAGCAGCGTAGGGAATCTTCGCGGGGGGCTTTTGGAGACCCAGTACTTC. It codes for CASSVGNLRGGLLETQYF. The J gene is TRBJ2-5, the V gene TRBV9, with 8 bases lining up with TRBD2. From germline, CDR1 is SGDLS and CDR2 YYNGEE. With V trimmed by 0 bases and J by 5 bases, 15 bases remained unmatched. The CDR3 sequence is 18 residues long. Using reference TRBV9 and TRBJ2-5 for the parts outside the CDR3, the full variable domain is DSGVTQTPKHLITATGQRVTLRCSPRSGDLSVYWYQQSLDQGLQFLIQYYNGEERAKGNILERFSAQQFPDLHSELNLSSLELGDSALYFCASSVGNLRGGLLETQYFGPGTRLLVL.

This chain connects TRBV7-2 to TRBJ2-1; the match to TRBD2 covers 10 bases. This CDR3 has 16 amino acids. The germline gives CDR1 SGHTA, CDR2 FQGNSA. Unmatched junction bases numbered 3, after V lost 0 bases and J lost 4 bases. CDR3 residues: CASSLAELAGYNEQFF. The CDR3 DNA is TGTGCCAGCAGCTTAGCTGAACTAGCGGGGTACAATGAGCAGTTCTTC. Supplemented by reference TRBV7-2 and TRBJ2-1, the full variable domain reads GAGVSQSPSNKVTEKGKDVELRCDPISGHTALYWYRQSLGQGLEFLIYFQGNSAPDKSGLPSDRFSAERTGGSVSTLTIQRTQQEDSAVYLCASSLAELAGYNEQFFGPGTRLTVL.

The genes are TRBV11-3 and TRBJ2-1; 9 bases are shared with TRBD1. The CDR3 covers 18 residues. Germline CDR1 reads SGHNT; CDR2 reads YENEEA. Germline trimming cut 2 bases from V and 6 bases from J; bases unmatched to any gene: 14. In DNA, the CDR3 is TGTGCCAGCAGCTTACTTTACGGGACAGGGATTCCGCCCAATGAGCAGTTCTTC. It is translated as CASSLLYGTGIPPNEQFF.

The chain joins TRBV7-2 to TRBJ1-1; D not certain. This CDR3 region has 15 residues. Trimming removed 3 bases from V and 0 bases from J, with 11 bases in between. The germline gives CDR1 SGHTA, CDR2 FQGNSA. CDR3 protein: CASSFGAGMNTEAFF. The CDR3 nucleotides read TGTGCCAGCAGCTTCGGTGCGGGCATGAACACTGAAGCTTTCTTT.

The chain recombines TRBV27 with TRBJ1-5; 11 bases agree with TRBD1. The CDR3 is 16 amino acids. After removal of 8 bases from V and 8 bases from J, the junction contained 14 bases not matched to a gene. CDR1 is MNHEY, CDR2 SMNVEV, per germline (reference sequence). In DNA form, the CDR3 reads TGTGCCAGCCGCAGAGGGGACAGGGGGTACATGGAGCCCCAGCATTTT. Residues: CASRRGDRGYMEPQHF.

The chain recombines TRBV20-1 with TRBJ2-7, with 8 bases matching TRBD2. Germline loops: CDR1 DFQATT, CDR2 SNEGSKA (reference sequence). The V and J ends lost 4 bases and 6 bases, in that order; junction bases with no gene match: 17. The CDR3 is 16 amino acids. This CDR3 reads CSANRLGGRTLIEQYF. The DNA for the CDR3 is TGCAGTGCTAATCGACTCGGCGGGAGGACCCTTATCGAGCAGTACTTC.

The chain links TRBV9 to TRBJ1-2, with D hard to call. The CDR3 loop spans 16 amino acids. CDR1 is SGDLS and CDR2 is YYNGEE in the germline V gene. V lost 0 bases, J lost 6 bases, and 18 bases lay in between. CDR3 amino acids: CASSVGSYETEDGYTF. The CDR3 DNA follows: TGTGCCAGCAGCGTAGGTTCTTATGAGACGGAAGATGGCTACACCTTC.

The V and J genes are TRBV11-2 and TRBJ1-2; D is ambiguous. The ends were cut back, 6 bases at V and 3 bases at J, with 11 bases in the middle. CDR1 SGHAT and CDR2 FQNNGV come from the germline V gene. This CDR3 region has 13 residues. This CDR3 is CASRGFSDYGYTF. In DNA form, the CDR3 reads TGTGCCAGCAGAGGATTCTCCGACTATGGCTACACCTTC.

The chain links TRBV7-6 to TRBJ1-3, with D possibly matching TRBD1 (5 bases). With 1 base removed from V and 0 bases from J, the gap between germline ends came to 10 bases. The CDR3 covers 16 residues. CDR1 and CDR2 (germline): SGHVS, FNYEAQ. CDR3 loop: CASSLGVGTSGNTIYF. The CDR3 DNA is TGTGCCAGCAGCTTAGGAGTTGGGACCTCTGGAAACACCATATATTTT. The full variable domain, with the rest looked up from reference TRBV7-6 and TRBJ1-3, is GAGVSQSPRYKVTKRGQDVALRCDPISGHVSLYWYRQALGQGPEFLTYFNYEAQQDKSGLPNDRFSAERPEGSISTLTIQRTEQRDSAMYRCASSLGVGTSGNTIYFGEGSWLTVV.

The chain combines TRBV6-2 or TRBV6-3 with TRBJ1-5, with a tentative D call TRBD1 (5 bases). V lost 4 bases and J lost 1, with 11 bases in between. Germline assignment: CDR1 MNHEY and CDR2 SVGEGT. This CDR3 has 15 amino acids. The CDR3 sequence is CASSSTGLSNQPQHF. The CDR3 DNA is TGTGCCAGCAGTTCGACGGGACTGAGCAATCAGCCCCAGCATTTT.

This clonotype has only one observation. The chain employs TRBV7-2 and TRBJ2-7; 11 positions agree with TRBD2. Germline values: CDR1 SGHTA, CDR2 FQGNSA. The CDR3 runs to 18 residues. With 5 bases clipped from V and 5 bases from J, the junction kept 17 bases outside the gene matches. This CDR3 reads CASSLVYAGTSGRNEQYF. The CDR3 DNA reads TGTGCCAGCAGCCTAGTTTACGCCGGGACTAGCGGTCGGAACGAGCAGTACTTC.

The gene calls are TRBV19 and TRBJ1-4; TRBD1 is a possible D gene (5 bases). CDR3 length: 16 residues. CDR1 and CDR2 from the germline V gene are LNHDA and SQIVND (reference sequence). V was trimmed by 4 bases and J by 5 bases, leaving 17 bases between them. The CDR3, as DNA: TGTGCCAGTAGTAACACCGCCGGGACCGTCAATGAAAAACTGTTTTTT. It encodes CASSNTAGTVNEKLFF. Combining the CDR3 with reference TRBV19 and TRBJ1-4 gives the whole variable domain DGGITQSPKYLFRKEGQNVTLSCEQNLNHDAMYWYRQDPGQGLRLIYYSQIVNDFQKGDIAEGYSVSREKKESFPLTVTSAQKNPTAFYLCASSNTAGTVNEKLFFGSGTQLSVL.

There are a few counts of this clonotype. The CDR3 reads CASSFTFGDQPQHF. The CDR3 coding sequence is TGTGCCAGCAGCTTTACCTTTGGGGATCAGCCCCAGCATTTT. V and J are TRBV7-2 and TRBJ1-5, with D uncertain. Trimming left V 3 bases short and J 5 bases short, with 11 bases between. The CDR3 has 14 amino acids. The germline CDR1 and CDR2 sequences are SGHTA and FQGNSA.

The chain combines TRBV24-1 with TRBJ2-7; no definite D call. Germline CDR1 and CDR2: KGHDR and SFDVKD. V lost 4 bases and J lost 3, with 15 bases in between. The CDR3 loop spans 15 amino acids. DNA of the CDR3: TGTGCCACCAGTGACTCGTACAGAGGTTACTACGAGCAGTACTTC. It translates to CATSDSYRGYYEQYF.

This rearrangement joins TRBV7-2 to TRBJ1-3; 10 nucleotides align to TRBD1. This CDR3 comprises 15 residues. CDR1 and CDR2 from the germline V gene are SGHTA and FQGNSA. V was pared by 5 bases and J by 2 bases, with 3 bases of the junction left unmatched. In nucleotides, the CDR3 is TGTGCCAGCAGCGGGGACAGGGGAACTGGAAACACCATATATTTT. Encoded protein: CASSGDRGTGNTIYF.

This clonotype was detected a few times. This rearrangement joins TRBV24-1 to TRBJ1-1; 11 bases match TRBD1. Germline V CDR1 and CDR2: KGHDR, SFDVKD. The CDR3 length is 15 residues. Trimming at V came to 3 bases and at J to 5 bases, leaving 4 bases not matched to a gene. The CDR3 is CATSDGQGARTEAFF. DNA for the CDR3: TGTGCCACCAGTGATGGACAGGGGGCGAGGACTGAAGCTTTCTTT.

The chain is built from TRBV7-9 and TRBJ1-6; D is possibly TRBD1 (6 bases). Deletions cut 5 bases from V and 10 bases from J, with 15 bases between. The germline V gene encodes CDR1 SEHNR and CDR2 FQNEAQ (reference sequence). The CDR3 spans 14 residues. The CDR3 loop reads CASSPTGAESPLHF. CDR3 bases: TGTGCCAGCAGCCCCACGGGGGCGGAATCACCCCTCCACTTT. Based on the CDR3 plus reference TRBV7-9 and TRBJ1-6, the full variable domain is DTGVSQNPRHKITKRGQNVTFRCDPISEHNRLYWYRQTLGQGPEFLTYFQNEAQLEKSRLLSDRFSAERPKGSFSTLEIQRTEQGDSAMYLCASSPTGAESPLHFGNGTRLTVT.

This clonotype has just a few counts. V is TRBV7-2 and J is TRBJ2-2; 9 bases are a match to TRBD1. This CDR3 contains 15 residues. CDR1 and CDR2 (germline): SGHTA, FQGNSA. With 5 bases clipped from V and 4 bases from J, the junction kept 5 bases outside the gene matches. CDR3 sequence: CASSRQGVSTGELFF. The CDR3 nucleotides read TGTGCCAGCAGCCGACAGGGGGTGAGCACCGGGGAGCTGTTTTTT.

The CDR3 is CASSSRRAGASNNEQFF. In DNA, the CDR3 is TGTGCCAGCAGCTCAAGACGGGCGGGGGCTTCCAACAATGAGCAGTTCTTC. The chain joins TRBV7-8 to TRBJ2-1, with D possibly being TRBD2 (7 bases). Trimming left V 4 bases short and J 5 bases short, with 21 bases between. The CDR3 extends over 17 amino acids. The V gene's germline CDR1 is SGHVS and CDR2 FQNEAQ.

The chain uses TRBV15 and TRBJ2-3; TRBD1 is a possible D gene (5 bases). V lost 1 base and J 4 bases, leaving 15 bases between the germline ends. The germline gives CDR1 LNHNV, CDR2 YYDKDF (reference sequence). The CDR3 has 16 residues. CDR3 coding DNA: TGTGCCACCAGCAGAGTCGGAGCTAGGGGCCCAGATACGCAGTATTTT. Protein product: CATSRVGARGPDTQYF.

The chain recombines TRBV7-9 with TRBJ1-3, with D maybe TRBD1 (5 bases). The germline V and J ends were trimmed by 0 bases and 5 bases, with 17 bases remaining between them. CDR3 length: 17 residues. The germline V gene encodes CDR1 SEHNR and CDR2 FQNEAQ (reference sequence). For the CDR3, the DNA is TGTGCCAGCAGCTTAGCGCAGGGAGGCGCCGTGAGAAACACCATATATTTT. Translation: CASSLAQGGAVRNTIYF.

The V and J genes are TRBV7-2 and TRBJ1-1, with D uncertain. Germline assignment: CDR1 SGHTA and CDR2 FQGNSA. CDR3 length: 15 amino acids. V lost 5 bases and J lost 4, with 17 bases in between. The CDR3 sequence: CASSPFARRGTEAFF. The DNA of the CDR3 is TGTGCCAGCAGCCCTTTCGCCAGGCGGGGCACTGAAGCTTTCTTT.